Here is one TCR beta chain with its context. Researchers ran the PCR with 60 Vbeta and 13 Jbeta primers. Assay used: immunoSEQ multiplex PCR; TCRdb lists only in-frame clones, some missing. Among around 200,000 clones listed, roughly 82% were seen once. Healthy people donating bone marrow made up the donors. The sample belongs to a study of cytomegalovirus exposure and HLA in healthy donors. CDR1 and CDR2 from the germline V gene are MNHEY and SMNVEV (reference sequence). The CDR3 length is 16 residues. V dropped 0 bases and J dropped 11 bases, with 22 bases sitting between them. The material sequenced was PBMCs. The chain carries TRBV27 and TRBJ2-5; possible D gene TRBD1, 5 bases. The sequence was collected from a girl aged 2-10 years in good health and CMV-seropositive. Here the CDR3 DNA reads TGTGCCAGCAGTTTATCGTCTGGGGTTTTGGCGGCAGGGCAGTACTTC. Residues: CASSLSSGVLAAGQYF.